A selection of T cell receptor beta chains follows, all from one sample in a study of OX40 agonist ivuxolimab in advanced cancers. The data were produced by immunoSEQ multiplex PCR, yet TCRdb's version contains in-frame clones alone and is incomplete. The sample consists of some 59,000 clones, 87% of them appearing once. The sequences come from CD4+ or CD8+ T cells sorted from blood, collected in a trial of the OX40 agonist ivuxolimab. Source of these receptors: an adult with an advanced solid tumor such as melanoma, head and neck, liver or kidney cancer. CDR3s include the opening cysteine and the closing phenylalanine or tryptophan. A D gene is named only where the DNA matches it firmly.

v_call: TRBV5-1; j_call: TRBJ1-2; d_call: .; cdr3_aa: CASGADYGYTF; cdr3_nt: TGCGCCAGCGGAGCAGACTATGGCTACACCTTC
v_call: TRBV28; j_call: TRBJ2-1; d_call: TRBD2; cdr3_aa: CASSFSRAGDNEQFF; cdr3_nt: TGTGCCAGCAGTTTTAGCAGGGCGGGGGACAATGAGCAGTTCTTC
v_call: TRBV28; j_call: TRBJ2-1; d_call: .; cdr3_aa: CASSPSVYNEQFF; cdr3_nt: TGTGCCAGCAGTCCCTCAGTCTACAATGAGCAGTTCTTC
v_call: TRBV6-6; j_call: TRBJ2-7; d_call: .; cdr3_aa: CASSLDSYEQYF; cdr3_nt: TGTGCCAGCAGTCTCGACAGCTACGAGCAGTACTTC
v_call: TRBV18; j_call: TRBJ2-7; d_call: .; cdr3_aa: CASSPSRAYEQYF; cdr3_nt: TGTGCCAGCTCACCCTCGAGGGCCTACGAGCAGTACTTC
v_call: TRBV30; j_call: TRBJ2-7; d_call: TRBD2; cdr3_aa: CAWTRDYSYEQYF; cdr3_nt: TGTGCCTGGACCCGGGACTACAGCTACGAGCAGTACTTC
v_call: TRBV5-1; j_call: TRBJ2-2; d_call: .; cdr3_aa: CASSLAGLAAGELFF; cdr3_nt: TGCGCCAGCAGCTTGGCCGGGCTAGCAGCCGGGGAGCTGTTTTTT
v_call: TRBV19; j_call: TRBJ2-7; d_call: .; cdr3_aa: CARNRSTPRSTSEQYF; cdr3_nt: TGTGCCAGAAACCGCTCTACCCCCCGGAGCACCTCCGAGCAGTACTTC
v_call: TRBV28; j_call: TRBJ1-2; d_call: .; cdr3_aa: CASIGAGRGGYTF; cdr3_nt: TGTGCCAGCATTGGAGCCGGGCGGGGTGGCTACACCTTC
v_call: TRBV7-2; j_call: TRBJ2-5; d_call: TRBD2; cdr3_aa: CASSLRGGEPGQPQETQYF; cdr3_nt: TGTGCCAGCAGCTTACGCGGGGGGGAACCGGGACAGCCCCAAGAGACCCAGTACTTC
v_call: TRBV7-6; j_call: TRBJ2-1; d_call: .; cdr3_aa: CASSLRGFDNEQFF; cdr3_nt: TGTGCCAGCAGCTTAAGGGGGTTCGACAATGAGCAGTTCTTC
v_call: TRBV5-1; j_call: TRBJ2-2; d_call: .; cdr3_aa: CASTTGPPGENTGELFF; cdr3_nt: TGCGCCAGCACGACGGGCCCCCCGGGGGAGAACACCGGGGAGCTGTTTTTT
v_call: TRBV30; j_call: TRBJ2-7; d_call: .; cdr3_aa: CAWSAEVLNEQYF; cdr3_nt: TGTGCCTGGAGTGCGGAGGTTCTCAACGAGCAGTACTTC
v_call: TRBV30; j_call: TRBJ2-7; d_call: .; cdr3_aa: CAWATSRLSYEQYF; cdr3_nt: TGTGCCTGGGCGACCTCAAGGCTATCCTACGAGCAGTACTTC
v_call: TRBV11-2; j_call: TRBJ2-1; d_call: TRBD2; cdr3_aa: CASSLRGLDRGEQFF; cdr3_nt: TGTGCCAGCAGCTTACGGGGACTAGATCGGGGTGAGCAGTTCTTC
v_call: TRBV7-8; j_call: TRBJ1-1; d_call: TRBD1; cdr3_aa: CASSLVGTGTEAFF; cdr3_nt: TGTGCCAGCAGCTTAGTGGGGACAGGGACTGAAGCTTTCTTT
v_call: TRBV27; j_call: TRBJ2-7; d_call: TRBD1; cdr3_aa: CATRQGADEQYF; cdr3_nt: TGTGCCACTCGACAGGGGGCGGACGAGCAGTACTTC